This T cell receptor (beta chain) stems from a study of blood T cell repertoires in COVID-19. CDR3 size: 14 residues. V was clipped by 3 bases and J by 8 bases; unmatched bases: 5. Germline values: CDR1 LGHDT, CDR2 YNNKEL (reference sequence). Libraries were prepared by immunoSEQ multiplex PCR; TCRdb keeps only in-frame clonotypes and omits some of them. This sample has approximately 230,000 clones, with about 89% found just once. This chain links TRBV3-1 (or the pseudogene TRBV3-2) with TRBJ1-4; 8 bases are a match to TRBD1. This TCR came from a woman between 18 and 30 years old who had recovered from COVID-19. The sample taken for sequencing was PBMCs or T cells enriched from blood (not recorded which). This CDR3 reads CASSQTWTGEKLFF. The CDR3 DNA follows: TGTGCCAGCAGCCAGACCTGGACAGGGGAAAAACTGTTTTTT.